The 31 T cell receptor beta chains listed next were all sequenced from one sample in a study of T cell responses to AZD1222 COVID-19 vaccine. TCRdb's table, derived via immunoSEQ multiplex PCR, lists solely in-frame clones and lacks some. The table shows fewer than 120,000 clones, with around 90% occurring only once. The input for sequencing was peripheral blood, taken on day 0 of AZD1222 vaccination. The source of these receptors is an adult in good health.

V gene TRBV19 combines with J gene TRBJ1-1; 8 bases line up with TRBD1. V gave up 9 bases and J gave up 6 bases; unmatched junction bases: 9. CDR1 and CDR2 from the germline V gene are LNHDA and SQIVND (reference sequence). The CDR3 runs to 13 residues. The DNA of the CDR3 is TGTGCCAGCATAGACAGGGGAAATCCTGAAGCTTTCTTT. It specifies CASIDRGNPEAFF. Based on the CDR3 plus reference TRBV19 and TRBJ1-1, the full variable domain is DGGITQSPKYLFRKEGQNVTLSCEQNLNHDAMYWYRQDPGQGLRLIYYSQIVNDFQKGDIAEGYSVSREKKESFPLTVTSAQKNPTAFYLCASIDRGNPEAFFGQGTRLTVV.

The DNA of the CDR3 is TGTGCCAGTAGCCAGGAGGGGAGCACAGATACGCAGTATTTT. Its protein product is CASSQEGSTDTQYF. The chain links TRBV19 to TRBJ2-3, with D possibly TRBD2 on 6 matching bases. This CDR3 region has 14 residues. The germline V and J ends were trimmed by 6 bases and 0 bases, with 10 bases remaining between them. CDR1 and CDR2 from the germline V gene are LNHDA and SQIVND (reference sequence).

The chain carries TRBV11-3 and TRBJ2-2; 7 bases line up with TRBD2. Trimming removed 4 bases from V and 7 bases from J; junction bases left unmatched: 3. This CDR3 has 13 amino acids. Germline CDR1 and CDR2: SGHNT and YENEEA. The CDR3 loop is CASSWEGGGELFF. The CDR3 region has the DNA TGTGCCAGCAGCTGGGAGGGTGGCGGGGAGCTGTTTTTT.

The rearrangement joins TRBV28 to TRBJ2-7, with D possibly being TRBD1 (6 bases). V lost 6 bases and J lost 5, with 8 bases in between. CDR1 is MDHEN, CDR2 SYDVKM, per germline. This CDR3 region has 11 residues. Here the CDR3 DNA reads TGTGCCAGCAGAGGGGGAAACGAGCAGTACTTC. Translation: CASRGGNEQYF.

The chain uses TRBV5-4 and TRBJ1-6; 7 nucleotides align to TRBD1. There are 15 residues in the CDR3. Per the germline V gene, CDR1 is SGHNT and CDR2 is YYREEE (reference sequence). V lost 2 bases, J lost 5 bases, and 4 bases stayed unmatched. The CDR3 region is CASSFAGGNNSPLHF. CDR3 sequence (DNA): TGTGCCAGCAGCTTTGCAGGGGGAAATAATTCACCCCTCCACTTT. Together with reference TRBV5-4 and TRBJ1-6, the CDR3 gives the full variable domain: ETGVTQSPTHLIKTRGQQVTLRCSSQSGHNTVSWYQQALGQGPQFIFQYYREEENGRGNFPPRFSGLQFPNYSSELNVNALELDDSALYLCASSFAGGNNSPLHFGNGTRLTVT.

V usage is TRBV27 and J usage is TRBJ1-5; D might be TRBD1 (6 bases). This CDR3 spans 15 amino acids. V was trimmed by 3 bases and J by 4 bases, leaving 13 bases between them. The V gene's germline CDR1 is MNHEY and CDR2 SMNVEV (reference sequence). The CDR3 loop reads CASSFTQGLNQPQHF. CDR3 sequence (DNA): TGTGCCAGCAGTTTTACACAGGGCCTAAATCAGCCCCAGCATTTT.

The chain combines TRBV12-3 or TRBV12-4 with TRBJ1-1; no firm D call. CDR3 length: 13 residues. V was shortened by 5 bases and J by 5 bases, with 12 bases between the two germline ends. Here the CDR3 DNA reads TGTGCCAGCAGTGTCGGGAGGGAAACTGAAGCTTTCTTT. This translates into CASSVGRETEAFF.

The chain recombines TRBV4-1 with TRBJ1-5; D is ambiguous. This CDR3 region has 14 residues. The germline gives CDR1 MGHRA, CDR2 YSYEKL. V gave up 1 base and J gave up 7 bases, with 11 bases separating them. In DNA, the CDR3 is TGCGCCAGCAGCCAAGGCGGGGTAGGCCAGCCCCAGCATTTT. The encoded protein is CASSQGGVGQPQHF.

This chain connects TRBV6-1 to TRBJ2-1, with 11 bases that match TRBD1. Germline trimming cut 4 bases from V and 10 bases from J; bases unmatched to any gene: 12. From germline, CDR1 is MNHNS and CDR2 SASEGT. This CDR3 spans 16 amino acids. The CDR3 here is CASSGIPGQGDSEQFF. CDR3 in DNA: TGTGCCAGCAGTGGTATACCGGGACAGGGGGACTCCGAGCAGTTCTTC.

This clone was observed a single time. The chain has TRBV27 and TRBJ2-7; the D gene could be TRBD1 or TRBD2 (7 bases each). The V and J ends lost 4 bases and 3 bases respectively, with 16 bases between them. Germline V gene data show CDR1 as MNHEY and CDR2 as SMNVEV (reference sequence). The CDR3 extends over 15 amino acids. The CDR3 here is CASSYSGTEFYEQYF. For the CDR3, the DNA is TGTGCCAGCAGTTACAGCGGGACAGAGTTCTACGAGCAGTACTTC.

The rearrangement uses TRBV10-3 and TRBJ2-7; 7 bases are shared with TRBD2. Germline values: CDR1 ENHRY, CDR2 SYGVKD. The CDR3 is made up of 16 amino acids. V shed 10 bases and J 1 base; nucleotides not matched to a gene: 16. The CDR3 protein is CATVRGASGSSYEQYF. The CDR3 DNA reads TGTGCCACCGTCCGCGGGGCTAGCGGTTCTTCCTACGAGCAGTACTTC.

The rearrangement joins TRBV19 to TRBJ1-1; D gene ambiguous. From germline, CDR1 is LNHDA and CDR2 SQIVND (reference sequence). Trimming pared 7 bases from V and 3 bases from J, leaving 18 bases between. This CDR3 has 15 residues. In DNA form, the CDR3 reads TGTGCCAGTATGGTGGAGGTGGGCCTGCACACTGAAGCTTTCTTT. It translates to CASMVEVGLHTEAFF. Combining the CDR3 with reference TRBV19 and TRBJ1-1 gives the whole variable domain DGGITQSPKYLFRKEGQNVTLSCEQNLNHDAMYWYRQDPGQGLRLIYYSQIVNDFQKGDIAEGYSVSREKKESFPLTVTSAQKNPTAFYLCASMVEVGLHTEAFFGQGTRLTVV.

The sample holds one count of this clone. This chain connects TRBV27 to TRBJ1-2, with TRBD1 as a possible D gene (6 bases). The CDR3 is made up of 13 amino acids. CDR1 and CDR2 (germline): MNHEY, SMNVEV (reference sequence). Trimming removed 7 bases at V and 4 bases at J, with 13 bases between. DNA of the CDR3: TGTGCCAGCAAGAGGGAGGGGGTCTATGGCTACACCTTC. It yields the protein CASKREGVYGYTF.

The chain uses TRBV4-1 and TRBJ1-2, with 8 bases that match TRBD1. The CDR3 spans 15 residues. V was pared by 2 bases and J by 5 bases, with 7 bases of the junction left unmatched. Germline CDR1 reads MGHRA; CDR2 reads YSYEKL. The CDR3 DNA reads TGCGCCAGCAGCCAACCTGGACAGGGCGAATATGGCTACACCTTC. This codes for CASSQPGQGEYGYTF.

The chain joins TRBV7-9 to TRBJ1-5, with 8 bases matching TRBD1. The V and J ends lost 5 bases and 7 bases, in that order; junction bases with no gene match: 7. The CDR3 consists of 14 residues. CDR1 is SEHNR, CDR2 FQNEAQ, per germline (reference sequence). The CDR3 is CASSQDRADQPQHF. As DNA, the CDR3 is TGTGCCAGCAGCCAGGACAGGGCGGACCAGCCCCAGCATTTT.

V gene TRBV7-9 combines with J gene TRBJ2-5; perhaps TRBD2 as D (7 bases). Trimming took off 5 bases at V and 2 bases at J, with 15 bases between the two ends. The CDR3 consists of 15 residues. Germline-derived CDR1 and CDR2 are SEHNR and FQNEAQ (reference sequence). The CDR3 region is CASSMRGQLQETQYF. CDR3 bases: TGTGCCAGCAGCATGCGGGGGCAGTTGCAAGAGACCCAGTACTTC.

This sequence joins TRBV7-9 and TRBJ1-6, with D hard to call. V lost 1 base, J lost 0 bases, and 7 bases lay in between. Germline CDR1 SEHNR, CDR2 FQNEAQ (reference sequence). This CDR3 spans 16 amino acids. The CDR3 here is CASSLGVSSYNSPLHF. CDR3 DNA: TGTGCCAGCAGCTTAGGTGTGAGCTCCTATAATTCACCCCTCCACTTT. Combining the CDR3 with reference TRBV7-9 and TRBJ1-6 gives the whole variable domain DTGVSQNPRHKITKRGQNVTFRCDPISEHNRLYWYRQTLGQGPEFLTYFQNEAQLEKSRLLSDRFSAERPKGSFSTLEIQRTEQGDSAMYLCASSLGVSSYNSPLHFGNGTRLTVT.

The chain carries TRBV7-9 and TRBJ2-1; 16 nucleotides agree with TRBD2. This CDR3 spans 18 amino acids. CDR1 and CDR2 from the germline V gene are SEHNR and FQNEAQ (reference sequence). The V segment lost 5 bases and the J segment 2 bases; nucleotides outside the gene matches: 6. The CDR3 sequence: CASSPGLAGGPAYNEQFF. DNA of the CDR3: TGTGCCAGCAGCCCGGGACTAGCGGGAGGGCCCGCCTACAATGAGCAGTTCTTC.

The chain joins TRBV5-4 to TRBJ1-1, with D perhaps matching TRBD1 (6 bases). Trimming cost V 3 bases and J 2 bases, with 14 bases left between them. Germline CDR1 SGHNT, CDR2 YYREEE (reference sequence). This CDR3 contains 15 residues. CDR3 residues: CASSSGQLLNTEAFF. The CDR3 DNA is TGTGCCAGCAGCTCTGGACAGCTCTTAAACACTGAAGCTTTCTTT.

The chain uses TRBV2 and TRBJ2-2; 11 bases fit TRBD1. The length of the CDR3 is 15 residues. Germline-derived CDR1 and CDR2 are SNHLY and FYNNEI. V trimming: 3 bases; J trimming: 4 bases; junction bases outside the gene matches: 1. The CDR3: CASSDGTGGTGELFF. The CDR3 region has the DNA TGTGCCAGCAGTGACGGGACAGGGGGCACCGGGGAGCTGTTTTTT.

The chain has TRBV3-1 (or the pseudogene TRBV3-2) and TRBJ1-1; D is perhaps TRBD1 (5 bases). Per the germline V gene, CDR1 is LGHDT and CDR2 is YNNKEL (reference sequence). Trimming stripped 5 bases from V and 6 bases from J, with 13 bases between. The CDR3 has 13 amino acids. The CDR3 DNA reads TGTGCCAGCAGCGTCGGAGGGGCGGCTGAAGCTTTCTTT. Protein product: CASSVGGAAEAFF.

The table lists this clone with a count of one. J is TRBJ1-2 and V is TRBV6-5; D gene uncertain. The germline CDR1 and CDR2 sequences are MNHEY and SVGAGI. The CDR3 length is 15 residues. Trimming cost V 7 bases and J 5 bases, with 20 bases left between them. The CDR3: CASKETHTLGYGYTF. In DNA form, the CDR3 reads TGTGCCAGCAAAGAGACACACACCTTGGGGTATGGCTACACCTTC.

The chain links TRBV4-1 to TRBJ2-1; tentative D call: TRBD1 (6 bases). The CDR3 contains 16 residues. Germline V gene data show CDR1 as MGHRA and CDR2 as YSYEKL. The germline V and J ends were trimmed by 0 bases and 8 bases, with 17 bases remaining between them. The CDR3 spells CASSQDWGPSGDEQFF. The CDR3 DNA sequence: TGCGCCAGCAGCCAAGATTGGGGGCCAAGCGGCGATGAGCAGTTCTTC.

CDR3 coding DNA: TGCGCCAGCAGCTTAAATGGGGAGCAGTACTTC. Translation gives CASSLNGEQYF. The V and J genes are TRBV5-1 and TRBJ2-7; D unclear. CDR1 is SGHRS, CDR2 YFSETQ, per germline. Trimming removed 2 bases from V and 7 bases from J, with 7 bases in between. The CDR3 length is 11 residues.

V gene TRBV6-5 combines with J gene TRBJ2-7; 7 nucleotides line up with TRBD1. CDR1 MNHEY and CDR2 SVGAGI come from the germline V gene. The CDR3 is 14 residues long. Trimming cost V 6 bases and J 2 bases; bases outside gene matches: 7. This CDR3 is CASSGQAGAYEQYF. Here the CDR3 DNA reads TGTGCCAGCAGCGGACAGGCGGGTGCCTACGAGCAGTACTTC.

The gene calls are TRBV5-8 and TRBJ1-2; D unclear. V was clipped by 0 bases and J by 8 bases, with 11 bases between them. The CDR3 has 13 residues. Germline V gene lookup returns CDR1 SGHTS and CDR2 YDEGEE. The DNA of the CDR3 is TGTGCCAGCAGCTTGGGAGGGTTGAGAGGCTACACCTTC. This sequence encodes CASSLGGLRGYTF.

This chain uses TRBV15 with TRBJ2-7, with D hard to call. V lost 0 bases, J lost 2 bases, and 8 bases lay in between. The germline CDR1 and CDR2 sequences are LNHNV and YYDKDF (reference sequence). The CDR3 spans 14 residues. The DNA for the CDR3 is TGTGCCACCAGCAGAGATCCAGGCCCCTACGAGCAGTACTTC. It translates to CATSRDPGPYEQYF.

This rearrangement joins TRBV27 to TRBJ2-5, with a possible D match to TRBD1 (5 bases). The CDR3 has 17 amino acids. The germline CDR1 and CDR2 sequences are MNHEY and SMNVEV (reference sequence). The V and J ends lost 5 bases and 4 bases respectively, with 23 bases between them. CDR3 in amino acids: CASSPTARARVRETQYF. The CDR3, as DNA: TGTGCCAGCAGTCCGACAGCTCGGGCCAGAGTTCGAGAGACCCAGTACTTC.

The chain has TRBV6-1 and TRBJ1-1; D perhaps matches TRBD1 (6 bases). The CDR3 runs to 13 residues. The V end lost 3 bases, the J end lost 4 bases, and 9 bases lay between the germline ends. Germline values: CDR1 MNHNS, CDR2 SASEGT. The CDR3 is CASSESRGTEAFF. As DNA, the CDR3 is TGTGCCAGCAGTGAGTCCAGGGGCACTGAAGCTTTCTTT.

In this sample, this clone turned up once. This sequence joins TRBV5-1 and TRBJ2-7; 8 bases match TRBD2. V lost 1 base to trimming and J lost 6 bases; unmatched junction nucleotides: 6. The germline V gene has CDR1 SGHRS and CDR2 YFSETQ. The CDR3 length is 14 residues. The CDR3 nucleotides read TGCGCCAGCAGCTTGACGGCGGGAGGAGTCGAGCAGTACTTC. It specifies CASSLTAGGVEQYF.

This rearrangement joins TRBV29-1 to TRBJ1-1; D is ambiguous. Trimming shortened V by 8 bases and J by 4 bases, and 11 bases separated the two germline ends. Germline lookup yields CDR1 SQVTM and CDR2 ANQGSEA. This CDR3 has 11 amino acids. CDR3: CSPSMGTEAFF. The CDR3 DNA sequence: TGCAGCCCCTCGATGGGCACTGAAGCTTTCTTT. The whole variable domain, filled in from reference TRBV29-1 and TRBJ1-1, reads SAVISQKPSRDICQRGTSLTIQCQVDSQVTMMFWYRQQPGQSLTLIATANQGSEATYESGFVIDKFPISRPNLTFSTLTVSNMSPEDSSIYLCSPSMGTEAFFGQGTRLTVV.